The clone carrying this TCR beta chain has just a few counts. The antigen is unknown. Building the TCR beta libraries relied on iRepertoire HTBI primers, and CDR3 regions underwent Arm-PCR. In the authors' methods: Overall, samples carried approximately 56 TRBV and more than 13 TRBJ segments. TCRdb reprocessed the multiplex PCR reads via MiXCR and lists one record per CDR3 protein. TCRdb assigned the V and J calls; the authors' analysis was not used. The repertoire consists of fewer than 350,000 distinct CDR3 sequences, with approximately 20% occurring once and the leading ten covering 38%. The V end was cut by 1 base, the J end by 4 bases, with 14 bases between. The CDR3 sequence is 16 residues long. CDR1 and CDR2 (germline): LGHDT, YNNKEL (reference sequence). This entry comes from a study of regulatory T cells in long-lasting Graves disease. Study results and caveats: Patients with persistent disease showed a bias toward TRBV28, TRBJ1-2 and TRBJ2-5. The TCR repertoire of persistent Graves' patients was less diverse than that of newly diagnosed ones.

Time point reported: newly diagnosed GD, antithyroid drugs for less than 3 months. With RNA extracted from PBMCs as input, the TCR library was made. An endocrinology department in Xi'an, China, supplied the patients. The receptor comes from a female donor with Graves disease. The V call is TRBV3-1, the J call TRBJ2-1, with a weak D call TRBD1 (5 bases). The source material was peripheral blood mononuclear cells (PBMCs), sampled at new diagnosis, from a patient treated with antithyroid drugs. The CDR3, as DNA: TGTGCCAGCAGCCAAGGGGGCTTAACGACTTACAATGAGCAGTTCTTC. Amino acid sequence: CASSQGGLTTYNEQFF.